The 25 T cell receptor beta chains listed next were all sequenced from one sample in a study of T cells after yellow fever vaccination. TCRdb re-called the 5' RACE reads with MiXCR, one entry per CDR3 protein. The table lists roughly 500,000 distinct CDR3 sequences, roughly 19% of them singletons. The sample consisted of PBMCs, taken 15 days after the yellow fever booster vaccination. These receptors were taken from a young man who received the YFV17D yellow fever vaccine.

This clonotype has just a few counts. CDR3 bases: TGTGCCAGCTCACCTTTAGCGGGAGGGGCATCCTACGAGCAGTACTTC. It yields the protein CASSPLAGGASYEQYF. The rearrangement uses TRBV18 and TRBJ2-7; TRBD2 agrees at 11 bases. Unmatched junction bases numbered 5, after V lost 3 bases and J lost 1 base. From germline, CDR1 is KGHSH and CDR2 LQKENI. This CDR3 contains 16 residues. Variable domain in full (rest from reference TRBV18 and TRBJ2-7): NAGVMQNPRHLVRRRGQEARLRCSPMKGHSHVYWYRQLPEEGLKFMVYLQKENIIDESGMPKERFSAEFPKEGPSILRIQQVVRGDSAAYFCASSPLAGGASYEQYFGPGTRLTVT.

In regard to this clonotype: At one boundary the junction diverges from the germline segment, which might be a read error. This chain joins TRBV20-1 and TRBJ2-1, with D possibly matching TRBD2 (5 bases). Germline-derived CDR1 and CDR2 are DFQATT and SNEGSKA (reference sequence). The CDR3 is 11 residues long. The CDR3 loop is CTAGESSRQFF. CDR3 sequence (DNA): TGCACTGCTGGGGAGTCCTCACGGCAGTTCTTC.

In this sample, this clonotype turned up a few times. This chain links TRBV4-3 with TRBJ2-7; no clear D gene. CDR3 length: 13 amino acids. V was shortened by 1 base and J by 5 bases, with 9 bases between the two germline ends. The germline V gene encodes CDR1 LGHNA and CDR2 YSLEER. The CDR3 DNA reads as TGCGCCAGCAGCCAAGTACTTAGCCACGAGCAGTACTTC. Its translation is CASSQVLSHEQYF.

The V gene is TRBV28, the J gene TRBJ1-2; 8 bases align to TRBD1. The CDR3 is 14 amino acids. Per the germline V gene, CDR1 is MDHEN and CDR2 is SYDVKM. V lost 8 bases to trimming and J lost 7 bases; unmatched junction nucleotides: 12. In nucleotides, the CDR3 is TGTGCCAGCGGGGGAGACAGGGGCAATTTTGGCTACACCTTC. This translates into CASGGDRGNFGYTF.

The chain uses TRBV3-1 and TRBJ2-5, with D possibly TRBD1 on 5 matching bases. V gave up 0 bases and J gave up 4 bases, with 15 bases separating them. Germline V gene data show CDR1 as LGHDT and CDR2 as YNNKEL (reference sequence). This CDR3 spans 16 amino acids. The CDR3 bases are TGTGCCAGCAGCCAAGAGGGCCCAGGGCCAAGAGAGACCCAGTACTTC. Amino acids: CASSQEGPGPRETQYF.

DNA of the CDR3: TGTGCCAGCAGCTTAGATGGGACAGGGGCTTTTTTGGTCAAAAACATTCAGTACTTC. This encodes CASSLDGTGAFLVKNIQYF. The J gene is TRBJ2-4, the V gene TRBV11-2; the match to TRBD1 covers 10 bases. Germline CDR1 is SGHAT and CDR2 is FQNNGV. The CDR3 contains 19 residues. Trimming at V came to 0 bases and at J to 3 bases, leaving 11 bases not matched to a gene.

The chain links TRBV6-5 to TRBJ2-1; D might be TRBD2 (5 bases). V dropped 0 bases and J dropped 5 bases, with 14 bases sitting between them. CDR1 MNHEY and CDR2 SVGAGI come from the germline V gene. This CDR3 comprises 16 residues. The CDR3 reads CASSYSKAGGHNEQFF. CDR3 coding DNA: TGTGCCAGCAGTTACTCGAAGGCCGGCGGGCACAATGAGCAGTTCTTC.

This rearrangement joins TRBV20-1 to TRBJ2-1; D not resolved. Germline V lookup: CDR1 DFQATT, CDR2 SNEGSKA (reference sequence). The CDR3 length is 14 residues. CDR3: CSPRGWDSYNEQFF. For the CDR3, the DNA is TGCAGCCCCAGAGGTTGGGACTCCTACAATGAGCAGTTCTTC.

The chain has TRBV20-1 and TRBJ2-3; D possibly corresponds to TRBD2 (5 bases). Looked up from germline, CDR1 is DFQATT and CDR2 is SNEGSKA (reference sequence). Trimming cost V 2 bases and J 5 bases, with 20 bases left between them. The CDR3 covers 16 residues. The CDR3 loop is CSARTLGRSGGDTQYF. In nucleotides, the CDR3 is TGCAGTGCTAGAACCCTAGGGCGGAGTGGAGGAGATACGCAGTATTTT.

This clonotype has more than one count but fewer than ten. The chain joins TRBV24-1 to TRBJ2-7; TRBD2 aligns across 8 bases. CDR3 length: 15 amino acids. Germline V gene sequence: CDR1 KGHDR, CDR2 SFDVKD. The V and J ends lost 10 bases and 0 bases, in that order; junction bases with no gene match: 10. The CDR3 loop reads CATTLERERSYEQYF. In DNA form, the CDR3 reads TGTGCCACGACCCTAGAGCGGGAGCGCTCCTACGAGCAGTACTTC.

The V call is TRBV7-8, the J call TRBJ2-7; TRBD2 is a possible D gene (6 bases). Trimming removed 4 bases at V and 4 bases at J, with 17 bases between. Germline V gene lookup returns CDR1 SGHVS and CDR2 FQNEAQ. This CDR3 has 15 amino acids. The CDR3 nucleotides are TGTGCCAGCAGCTCATCACTAGCACCCCTTTACGAGCAGTACTTC. Translating it yields CASSSSLAPLYEQYF. The full variable domain, rest sourced from reference TRBV7-8 and TRBJ2-7, is GAGVSQSPRYKVAKRGQDVALRCDPISGHVSLFWYQQALGQGPEFLTYFQNEAQLDKSGLPSDRFFAERPEGSVSTLKIQRTQQEDSAVYLCASSSSLAPLYEQYFGPGTRLTVT.

The chain employs TRBV6-1 and TRBJ2-7; a weak D match, TRBD1 (6 bases). The CDR3 is 13 amino acids. The V gene's germline CDR1 is MNHNS and CDR2 SASEGT. The V and J ends lost 5 bases and 5 bases respectively, with 13 bases between them. The CDR3 DNA follows: TGTGCCAGCAGTCAACCCCCAGGGGACGAGCAGTACTTC. Its translation: CASSQPPGDEQYF.

The chain couples TRBV11-2 to TRBJ2-4; D gene ambiguous. The germline CDR1 and CDR2 sequences are SGHAT and FQNNGV. The CDR3 has 14 residues. Trimming pared 3 bases from V and 1 base from J, leaving 7 bases between. The CDR3 loop reads CASSFFQAKNIQYF. The CDR3 DNA reads as TGTGCCAGCAGCTTCTTTCAGGCCAAAAACATTCAGTACTTC.

The chain is built from TRBV7-2 and TRBJ2-5; TRBD1 is a possible D gene (6 bases). Germline V gene data show CDR1 as SGHTA and CDR2 as FQGNSA. This CDR3 is built from 15 residues. V gave up 4 bases and J gave up 7 bases, with 19 bases separating them. The CDR3 DNA reads as TGTGCCAGCAGCTGGGACACGAGCCGCTTCGGGACCCAGTACTTC. This translates into CASSWDTSRFGTQYF.

There are many counts of this clonotype. The V and J genes are TRBV12-3 or TRBV12-4 and TRBJ2-3; D gene ambiguous. V was trimmed by 1 base and J by 1 base, leaving 9 bases between them. This CDR3 contains 15 residues. CDR3 residues: CASSLGGFGTDTQYF. As DNA, the CDR3 is TGTGCCAGCAGTTTAGGAGGTTTTGGCACAGATACGCAGTATTTT.

The CDR3 loop is CASSSHVVGRERGSNNQPQHF. CDR3 nucleotide sequence: TGTGCCAGCAGCTCCCATGTAGTCGGCAGGGAGCGTGGGTCTAACAATCAGCCCCAGCATTTT. The chain uses TRBV6-2 or TRBV6-3 and TRBJ1-5, with a tentative D call TRBD1 (5 bases). Per germline, CDR1 MNHEY and CDR2 SVGEGT. The CDR3 has 21 amino acids. Trimming took 6 bases from V and 3 from J, leaving 33 bases between them.

In its sample, this clonotype was seen a few times. V usage is TRBV5-1 and J usage is TRBJ2-7; 7 positions match TRBD1. V lost 0 bases, J lost 2 bases, and 8 bases stayed unmatched. Germline V gene sequence: CDR1 SGHRS, CDR2 YFSETQ. There are 16 residues in the CDR3. CDR3 coding DNA: TGCGCCAGCAGCTTGGCCTACAGGGGTGACACCTACGAGCAGTACTTC. Protein product: CASSLAYRGDTYEQYF. The full variable domain, its missing parts supplied by reference TRBV5-1 and TRBJ2-7, is KAGVTQTPRYLIKTRGQQVTLSCSPISGHRSVSWYQQTPGQGLQFLFEYFSETQRNKGNFPGRFSGRQFSNSRSEMNVSTLELGDSALYLCASSLAYRGDTYEQYFGPGTRLTVT.

This clonotype came up a few times. The genes are TRBV24-1 and TRBJ2-1; 11 bases are shared with TRBD2. The germline V gene has CDR1 KGHDR and CDR2 SFDVKD. The CDR3 extends over 16 amino acids. Trimming removed 5 bases from V and 3 bases from J; junction bases left unmatched: 5. CDR3 protein: CATSGASGRLYNEQFF. CDR3 sequence (DNA): TGTGCCACCAGTGGGGCTAGCGGGAGGCTCTACAATGAGCAGTTCTTC.

CDR3 bases: TGCGCCAGCAGCCAAGAGCGGCAGTCCTACAATGAGCAGTTCTTC. It translates to CASSQERQSYNEQFF. The chain recombines TRBV4-1 with TRBJ2-1; D is ambiguous. The ends were cut back, 0 bases at V and 1 base at J, with 7 bases in the middle. This CDR3 comprises 15 residues. From germline, CDR1 is MGHRA and CDR2 YSYEKL.

This chain uses TRBV11-3 with TRBJ2-2; 10 nucleotides agree with TRBD2. Germline CDR1 SGHNT, CDR2 YENEEA. Trimming took 3 bases from V and 5 from J; bases not matched to a gene: 6. CDR3 length: 16 amino acids. DNA of the CDR3: TGTGCCAGCAGCTTGGCTAGCGGGAGTATGACCGGGGAGCTGTTTTTT. Translated, it gives CASSLASGSMTGELFF.

This clonotype was recorded only once. The V gene is TRBV20-1, the J gene TRBJ2-1, with unresolved D. CDR1 is DFQATT and CDR2 is SNEGSKA in the germline V gene (reference sequence). The CDR3 extends over 13 amino acids. With 0 bases removed from V and 5 bases from J, the gap between germline ends came to 8 bases. The CDR3 protein is CSARDINNNEQFF. Here the CDR3 DNA reads TGCAGTGCTAGAGATATTAACAACAATGAGCAGTTCTTC.

The J gene is TRBJ2-1, the V gene TRBV20-1, with TRBD2 identical over 13 bases. Trimming cost V 6 bases and J 8 bases; bases outside gene matches: 13. This CDR3 comprises 16 residues. Germline V CDR1 and CDR2: DFQATT, SNEGSKA (reference sequence). CDR3 DNA sequence: TGCAGTGCAAAACCGCCCACTAGCGGGAGGGCTTATGAGCAGTTCTTC. Amino acid sequence: CSAKPPTSGRAYEQFF.

The V call is TRBV29-1, the J call TRBJ1-1, with 10 bases matching TRBD1. The CDR3 length is 12 residues. V was clipped by 6 bases and J by 6 bases; unmatched bases: 4. Germline V lookup: CDR1 SQVTM, CDR2 ANQGSEA. CDR3: CSVAGQGSEAFF. In DNA form, the CDR3 reads TGCAGCGTGGCGGGACAGGGGTCTGAAGCTTTCTTT.

This clonotype was seen more than once but under ten times. The rearrangement uses TRBV20-1 and TRBJ1-4; D is possibly TRBD1 (5 bases). Trimming removed 8 bases from V and 8 bases from J, with 21 bases in between. Per the germline V gene, CDR1 is DFQATT and CDR2 is SNEGSKA (reference sequence). The CDR3 covers 14 residues. The chain's CDR3 is CSLGVGGVNEKLFF. CDR3 bases: TGCAGTCTGGGGGTTGGAGGGGTGAACGAAAAACTGTTTTTT.

There are many counts of this clonotype. V usage is TRBV10-3 and J usage is TRBJ2-7, with D perhaps TRBD1 (6 bases). Trimming removed 3 bases from V and 3 bases from J, with 6 bases in between. The CDR3 is 12 residues long. Germline assignment: CDR1 ENHRY and CDR2 SYGVKD. The CDR3 nucleotides read TGTGCCATCAGTGAACAGGGCTACGAGCAGTACTTC. It is translated as CAISEQGYEQYF.